This T cell receptor (beta chain) comes out of a study of cytomegalovirus exposure and HLA in healthy donors. Study-level results: When presence/absence was analysed, sequencing depth was taken to be roughly uniform across donors. Later analysis revealed greater clonal expansion in HLA-associated TCR beta chains than in equally common others. Among TCR sequences, most were rare, though some public TCRs appeared in many donors.

Concerning this clone: Its antigen is unidentified.

PCR used 60 Vbeta primers and 13 Jbeta primers. Profiling relied on immunoSEQ multiplex PCR, and the TCRdb table lists in-frame clones only, not all of them. Of 150,000 to 200,000 clones in the sample, approximately 85% were seen once. V lost 3 bases to trimming and J lost 5 bases, with 16 bases between them. The CDR3 runs to 15 residues. Per the germline V gene, CDR1 is SGHRS and CDR2 is YFSETQ. The V and J genes are TRBV5-1 and TRBJ2-3; perhaps TRBD2 as D (6 bases). This sequence originates from a girl aged 5 to 17 in good health and CMV-seropositive. Sequencing used PBMCs. The CDR3 coding sequence is TGCGCCAGCAGCTACGGGACTCCCGCCCGAGATACGCAGTATTTT. Translation gives CASSYGTPARDTQYF.